Following are 27 T cell receptor beta chains from one sample sequenced in a study of blood T cell repertoires in COVID-19. Clones were sequenced by immunoSEQ multiplex PCR, and TCRdb holds only the in-frame ones, with some missing. The sample carries about 210,000 clones, around 83% recorded once. The material sequenced was peripheral blood. The receptors come from a man aged 50-60 years with active or convalescent COVID-19.

The chain recombines TRBV7-9 with TRBJ2-7; a weak D match, TRBD1 (5 bases). Trimming left V 7 bases short and J 2 bases short, with 18 bases between. CDR3 length: 15 residues. Germline V gene data show CDR1 as SEHNR and CDR2 as FQNEAQ (reference sequence). For the CDR3, the DNA is TGTGCCAGCACCTTGTCTCAAGGGGCAGCCTACGAGCAGTACTTC. It is translated as CASTLSQGAAYEQYF.

The chain couples TRBV7-2 to TRBJ2-3; 7 nucleotides agree with TRBD2. Germline V gene lookup returns CDR1 SGHTA and CDR2 FQGNSA. The CDR3 spans 18 residues. J was trimmed by 4 bases and V by 5 bases; bases with no gene match: 18. The CDR3 loop reads CASSPRPTGGGGADTQYF. The CDR3 region has the DNA TGTGCCAGCAGCCCCCGGCCGACGGGCGGGGGAGGCGCAGATACGCAGTATTTT.

The chain carries TRBV5-1 and TRBJ1-2; D is possibly TRBD1 (5 bases). CDR1 SGHRS and CDR2 YFSETQ come from the germline V gene. Trimming removed 0 bases at V and 8 bases at J, with 17 bases between. The CDR3 totals 15 residues. DNA for the CDR3: TGCGCCAGCAGCTTGGAGGGCAGGGATGATCGGGGCTACACCTTC. This gives the protein CASSLEGRDDRGYTF.

The gene calls are TRBV18 and TRBJ1-1; 7 nucleotides agree with TRBD1. The CDR3 loop spans 13 amino acids. Germline loops: CDR1 KGHSH, CDR2 LQKENI. Losses at the gene ends were 6 bases for V and 8 bases for J; bases not matched to a gene: 9. As DNA, the CDR3 is TGTGCCAGCTCCCGCGGACAGGTAGGGGAAGCTTTCTTT. Protein sequence: CASSRGQVGEAFF.

The chain is built from TRBV7-6 and TRBJ2-1; 8 nucleotides line up with TRBD2. The V gene's germline CDR1 is SGHVS and CDR2 FNYEAQ. This CDR3 contains 15 residues. With V trimmed by 6 bases and J by 7 bases, 11 bases remained unmatched. CDR3 bases: TGTGCCAGCAGTCGGGGGGGCGGGGTCCCGAATGAGCAGTTCTTC. Translated: CASSRGGGVPNEQFF.

J is TRBJ2-5 and V is TRBV5-4, with 10 positions matching TRBD2. The CDR3 is 17 amino acids. Germline V CDR1 and CDR2: SGHNT, YYREEE (reference sequence). Trimming took 0 bases from V and 2 from J; bases not matched to a gene: 7. The CDR3 here is CASSLGGSGRSQETQYF. The CDR3 DNA is TGTGCCAGCAGCTTGGGGGGTAGCGGGAGGTCACAAGAGACCCAGTACTTC. Looking up the rest from reference TRBV5-4 and TRBJ2-5 gives the full variable domain: ETGVTQSPTHLIKTRGQQVTLRCSSQSGHNTVSWYQQALGQGPQFIFQYYREEENGRGNFPPRFSGLQFPNYSSELNVNALELDDSALYLCASSLGGSGRSQETQYFGPGTRLLVL.

This rearrangement joins TRBV7-9 to TRBJ2-6; 7 positions match TRBD1. V was clipped by 6 bases and J by 0 bases; unmatched bases: 8. Germline assignment: CDR1 SEHNR and CDR2 FQNEAQ (reference sequence). This CDR3 is 17 amino acids long. The DNA for the CDR3 is TGTGCCAGCAGTGCACAGGGGACCCTCTCTGGGGCCAACGTCCTGACTTTC. Residues: CASSAQGTLSGANVLTF.

This clone was detected a few times. The genes are TRBV28 and TRBJ1-6, with D unresolved. The germline V gene has CDR1 MDHEN and CDR2 SYDVKM. Trimming shortened V by 6 bases and J by 8 bases, and 14 bases separated the two germline ends. CDR3 length: 14 amino acids. The CDR3 spells CASSLRTVYSPLHF. Written as DNA, the CDR3 is TGTGCCAGCAGCCTCAGGACTGTTTATTCACCCCTCCACTTT.

This rearrangement joins TRBV19 to TRBJ1-5; D uncertain. Germline CDR1 and CDR2: LNHDA and SQIVND (reference sequence). The CDR3 runs to 15 residues. V was clipped by 3 bases and J by 1 base, with 10 bases between them. The CDR3, as DNA: TGTGCCAGTAGTATCCTACAGACAAGCAATCAGCCCCAGCATTTT. As protein: CASSILQTSNQPQHF.

The V call is TRBV4-2, the J call TRBJ2-1; the D gene is possibly TRBD2 (5 bases). V lost 2 bases, J lost 4 bases, and 12 bases lay in between. CDR3 length: 15 residues. The germline gives CDR1 LGHNA, CDR2 YNFKEQ. DNA for the CDR3: TGTGCCAGCAGCCAAACGAGCGGCTATTACAATGAGCAGTTCTTC. The encoded protein is CASSQTSGYYNEQFF.

The V gene is TRBV18, the J gene TRBJ1-4, with 10 bases lining up with TRBD1. The V segment lost 4 bases and the J segment 7 bases; nucleotides outside the gene matches: 3. CDR1 is KGHSH and CDR2 is LQKENI in the germline V gene. The CDR3 runs to 14 residues. CDR3 DNA sequence: TGTGCCAGCTCACAGGGACAGGGGAGTGAAAAACTGTTTTTT. Translated, it gives CASSQGQGSEKLFF.

The chain joins TRBV5-1 to TRBJ2-2; 14 bases line up with TRBD2. CDR3 size: 17 residues. J was trimmed by 5 bases and V by 4 bases; bases with no gene match: 7. Per germline, CDR1 SGHRS and CDR2 YFSETQ. CDR3 region: CASSRGLAGGWTGELFF. In nucleotides, the CDR3 is TGCGCCAGCAGCAGAGGACTAGCGGGAGGATGGACCGGGGAGCTGTTTTTT.

The rearrangement uses TRBV18 and TRBJ1-1; TRBD1 matches at 10 bases. CDR1 KGHSH and CDR2 LQKENI come from the germline V gene. V dropped 1 base and J dropped 3; count of bases not matched to a gene: 5. There are 16 residues in the CDR3. This chain's CDR3 is CASSPRDRGLYTEAFF. CDR3 in DNA: TGTGCCAGCTCACCACGGGACAGGGGATTGTACACTGAAGCTTTCTTT.

The CDR3 nucleotides read TGCGCCAGCAGCCCCCTCCTGACAGGGGATAATTCACCCCTCCACTTT. Protein product: CASSPLLTGDNSPLHF. This chain connects TRBV4-3 to TRBJ1-6; 8 positions match TRBD1. CDR1 and CDR2 from the germline V gene are LGHNA and YSLEER. The J segment lost 5 bases and the V segment lost 4 bases, leaving 7 bases of the junction unmatched. CDR3 length: 16 residues.

This chain joins TRBV5-4 and TRBJ2-1; 7 positions match TRBD2. This CDR3 contains 17 residues. V shed 4 bases, J shed 4 bases, and the junction held 14 bases outside the gene matches. CDR1 is SGHNT, CDR2 YYREEE, per germline (reference sequence). DNA for the CDR3: TGTGCCAGCAGCCTCCTGGGGGGAGGGAGGGGTTACAATGAGCAGTTCTTC. Protein: CASSLLGGGRGYNEQFF.

V usage is TRBV7-2 and J usage is TRBJ2-7; possible D gene TRBD1, 6 bases. The CDR3 consists of 13 residues. Germline lookup yields CDR1 SGHTA and CDR2 FQGNSA. V dropped 4 bases and J dropped 2 bases, with 9 bases sitting between them. The CDR3 DNA is TGTGCCAGCAGCTGGGACACAACCTACGAGCAGTACGTC. Translating it yields CASSWDTTYEQYV.

The V and J genes are TRBV5-1 and TRBJ1-1; perhaps TRBD1 as D (5 bases). The CDR3 loop spans 12 amino acids. The germline V gene encodes CDR1 SGHRS and CDR2 YFSETQ. V lost 2 bases and J lost 9, with 11 bases in between. CDR3 in amino acids: CASSFPDTQAFF. CDR3 sequence (DNA): TGCGCCAGCAGCTTTCCGGACACCCAAGCTTTCTTT.

This clone appeared a few times. J is TRBJ1-2 and V is TRBV2; no clear D. The CDR3 spans 13 residues. Per the germline V gene, CDR1 is SNHLY and CDR2 is FYNNEI. Trimming left V 1 base short and J 4 bases short, with 7 bases between. The chain's CDR3 is CASSEVRGYGYTF. The CDR3 nucleotides read TGTGCCAGCAGTGAAGTAAGAGGCTATGGCTACACCTTC.

This clone appeared a few times. The gene calls are TRBV6-1 and TRBJ2-7; TRBD1 might be the D (7 bases). The CDR3 is made up of 13 amino acids. Per the germline V gene, CDR1 is MNHNS and CDR2 is SASEGT. Trimming shortened V by 2 bases and J by 5 bases, and 10 bases separated the two germline ends. CDR3: CASSEQGGHEQYV. The CDR3 DNA follows: TGTGCCAGCAGTGAACAGGGGGGTCACGAGCAGTACGTC.

The chain couples TRBV19 to TRBJ1-5; 9 nucleotides agree with TRBD1. Germline V gives CDR1 LNHDA, CDR2 SQIVND (reference sequence). V dropped 4 bases and J dropped 14; count of bases not matched to a gene: 6. This CDR3 has 12 amino acids. The CDR3 sequence: CASSSRTGEKHF. CDR3 nucleotides: TGTGCCAGTAGTAGCAGGACAGGGGAAAAGCATTTT.

The J gene is TRBJ1-2, the V gene TRBV20-1; the D is unclear. Trimming took 3 bases from V and 5 from J, leaving 13 bases between them. This CDR3 comprises 13 residues. Germline values: CDR1 DFQATT, CDR2 SNEGSKA (reference sequence). The CDR3 sequence: CSASSGWRYGYTF. CDR3 DNA: TGCAGTGCTAGTTCGGGGTGGAGGTATGGCTACACCTTC.

Only a few counts were recorded for this clone. The chain combines TRBV4-1 with TRBJ1-2, with D perhaps matching TRBD1 (5 bases). In germline, CDR1 is MGHRA, CDR2 YSYEKL. CDR3 length equals 15 residues. Trimming shortened V by 2 bases and J by 2 bases, and 12 bases separated the two germline ends. CDR3 loop: CASSQPGKGNYGYTF. CDR3 in DNA: TGCGCCAGCAGCCAACCAGGCAAGGGGAACTATGGCTACACCTTC.

The chain employs TRBV5-6 and TRBJ1-1, with D hard to call. Germline V gene sequence: CDR1 SGHDT, CDR2 YYEEEE. The CDR3 contains 11 residues. Trimming shortened V by 0 bases and J by 7 bases, and 4 bases separated the two germline ends. The CDR3 is CASSLAGEAFF. The CDR3 DNA follows: TGTGCCAGCAGCTTGGCGGGTGAAGCTTTCTTT.

The chain links TRBV11-1 to TRBJ2-1; no clear D gene. Deletions cut 0 bases from V and 0 bases from J, with 9 bases between. Looked up from germline, CDR1 is SGHAT and CDR2 is FQDESV (reference sequence). The CDR3 runs 16 residues. DNA of the CDR3: TGTGCCAGCAGCTTAGCTACGGAGAGCTCCTACAATGAGCAGTTCTTC. Its translation: CASSLATESSYNEQFF.

This chain's CDR3 is CASSLRGGMNTEAFF. The CDR3 DNA is TGTGCCAGCAGCTTACGGGGAGGGATGAACACTGAAGCTTTCTTT. The chain is built from TRBV7-2 and TRBJ1-1; D call uncertain. The germline V gene encodes CDR1 SGHTA and CDR2 FQGNSA. Trimming removed 2 bases from V and 0 bases from J, with 10 bases in between. CDR3 length equals 15 residues.

This clone was seen once. The chain couples TRBV7-2 to TRBJ1-1; a possible D gene is TRBD1 (6 bases). V lost 3 bases to trimming and J lost 5 bases, with 13 bases between them. The CDR3 loop spans 14 amino acids. Germline values: CDR1 SGHTA, CDR2 FQGNSA. In DNA form, the CDR3 reads TGTGCCAGCAGCTTTCTAGGACAGTGGACTGAAGCTTTCTTT. It codes for CASSFLGQWTEAFF.

The gene calls are TRBV2 and TRBJ1-1; 10 nucleotides line up with TRBD1. The CDR3 is made up of 14 amino acids. The V gene's germline CDR1 is SNHLY and CDR2 FYNNEI. The V segment lost 6 bases and the J segment 3 bases; nucleotides outside the gene matches: 4. The CDR3 nucleotides read TGTGCCAGCAGCCCGGACAGGGGGGACACTGAAGCTTTCTTT. Amino acids: CASSPDRGDTEAFF.